Presented here are 13 T cell receptor beta chains from one specimen sequenced in a study of blood T cell repertoires in COVID-19. Using immunoSEQ multiplex PCR, the repertoire was profiled, and TCRdb retains in-frame clones only, with some absent. The repertoire holds about 380,000 clones, with 89% as singletons. Source material: peripheral blood. The receptor set was obtained from a man aged 35-49 years with acute or convalescent COVID-19.

V and J are TRBV5-1 and TRBJ2-7, with D unresolved. Trimming removed 4 bases at V and 4 bases at J, with 9 bases between. The CDR3 is 12 residues long. Germline V lookup: CDR1 SGHRS, CDR2 YFSETQ. The CDR3 DNA reads as TGCGCCAGCAGCGATCAGATATACGAGCAGTACTTC. Its translation: CASSDQIYEQYF.

This clone is a singleton in its sample. CDR3 sequence reads: CASRSWQNTGELFF. The CDR3, as DNA: TGTGCCAGCAGGTCGTGGCAGAACACCGGGGAGCTGTTTTTT. The chain employs TRBV28 and TRBJ2-2, with D uncertain. Trimming pared 6 bases from V and 1 base from J, leaving 9 bases between. The CDR3 loop spans 14 amino acids. CDR1 MDHEN and CDR2 SYDVKM come from the germline V gene. Looking up the rest from reference TRBV28 and TRBJ2-2 gives the full variable domain: DVKVTQSSRYLVKRTGEKVFLECVQDMDHENMFWYRQDPGLGLRLIYFSYDVKMKEKGDIPEGYSVSREKKERFSLILESASTNQTSMYLCASRSWQNTGELFFGEGSRLTVL.

The chain is built from TRBV5-1 and TRBJ2-3; TRBD1 matches at 9 bases. The trim removed 4 bases at V and 6 bases at J, leaving 3 bases unmatched. This CDR3 is 13 amino acids long. Germline assignment: CDR1 SGHRS and CDR2 YFSETQ. CDR3 sequence: CASSRGQGDTQYF. DNA for the CDR3: TGCGCCAGCAGCAGAGGACAGGGGGATACGCAGTATTTT.

The rearrangement joins TRBV6-5 to TRBJ1-5; D uncertain. The CDR3 is 11 residues long. V lost 6 bases to trimming and J lost 4 bases, with 4 bases between them. Germline CDR1 MNHEY, CDR2 SVGAGI. The CDR3 DNA follows: TGTGCCAGCAGGGAGAATCAGCCCCAGCATTTT. Amino acid sequence: CASRENQPQHF.

J is TRBJ1-6 and V is TRBV9; a weak D match, TRBD1 (5 bases). There are 13 residues in the CDR3. The V end was cut by 6 bases, the J end by 10 bases, with 14 bases between. The germline CDR1 and CDR2 sequences are SGDLS and YYNGEE. CDR3 amino acids: CASNTGGGSPLHF. In DNA form, the CDR3 reads TGTGCCAGCAACACCGGCGGGGGGTCACCCCTCCACTTT.

The chain combines TRBV5-8 with TRBJ1-4; D is unresolved. Germline CDR1 SGHTS, CDR2 YDEGEE. There are 15 residues in the CDR3. The V end was cut by 1 base, the J end by 6 bases, with 13 bases between. The CDR3 DNA is TGTGCCAGCAGCTTGAGAGGCCTAGGCCATGAAAAACTGTTTTTT. Residues: CASSLRGLGHEKLFF.

This clone came up once. This sequence joins TRBV7-8 and TRBJ1-6, with TRBD1 identical over 7 bases. The trim removed 8 bases at V and 0 bases at J, leaving 7 bases unmatched. The CDR3 contains 16 residues. The V gene's germline CDR1 is SGHVS and CDR2 FQNEAQ. CDR3 sequence: CASRDSPSSYNSPLHF. DNA of the CDR3: TGTGCCAGCCGGGACAGTCCGAGCTCCTATAATTCACCCCTCCACTTT.

This chain connects TRBV11-3 to TRBJ2-7, with D tentatively TRBD1 (6 bases). This CDR3 is built from 14 residues. Germline CDR1 SGHNT, CDR2 YENEEA. V dropped 6 bases and J dropped 7 bases, with 19 bases sitting between them. The CDR3 sequence is CASRNRVRWEEQYF. In nucleotides, the CDR3 is TGTGCCAGCAGGAACAGGGTTCGATGGGAAGAGCAGTACTTC.

The chain uses TRBV3-1 (or the pseudogene TRBV3-2) and TRBJ2-7; D unresolved. Germline V CDR1 and CDR2: LGHDT, YNNKEL (reference sequence). The CDR3 sequence is 15 residues long. The V and J ends lost 0 bases and 0 bases respectively, with 9 bases between them. CDR3 DNA sequence: TGTGCCAGCAGCCAAGATCTGTTTTTCTCCTACGAGCAGTACTTC. Translation gives CASSQDLFFSYEQYF.

The chain couples TRBV29-1 to TRBJ2-1; 9 bases fit TRBD1. The V segment lost 4 bases and the J segment 12 bases; nucleotides outside the gene matches: 10. From germline, CDR1 is SQVTM and CDR2 ANQGSEA. This CDR3 is built from 13 residues. This chain's CDR3 is CSVVLQGAGPQFF. The CDR3 nucleotides are TGCAGCGTTGTGTTACAGGGGGCTGGTCCGCAGTTCTTC.

This chain links TRBV9 with TRBJ1-2; D perhaps matches TRBD1 (6 bases). The ends were cut back, 4 bases at V and 5 bases at J, with 24 bases in the middle. CDR3 length: 17 residues. Germline-derived CDR1 and CDR2 are SGDLS and YYNGEE. The CDR3 spells CASSSQPGGRGGYGYTF. CDR3 bases: TGTGCCAGCAGCTCCCAGCCCGGGGGGCGAGGTGGGTATGGCTACACCTTC.

V gene TRBV27 combines with J gene TRBJ2-2, with 7 bases fitting TRBD1. The germline V gene encodes CDR1 MNHEY and CDR2 SMNVEV (reference sequence). The CDR3 has 13 amino acids. The V gene end was trimmed by 6 bases and the J gene end by 6 bases; junction bases not matched to a gene: 4. The CDR3 spells CASSAGGAGELFF. Here the CDR3 DNA reads TGTGCCAGCAGCGCAGGGGGAGCCGGGGAGCTGTTTTTT.

V is TRBV25-1 and J is TRBJ2-3; TRBD2 is a possible D gene (6 bases). The CDR3 sequence is 15 residues long. V lost 5 bases and J 5 bases, leaving 17 bases between the germline ends. Per the germline V gene, CDR1 is MGHDK and CDR2 is SYGVNS. The CDR3 sequence: CASSPPGTGGDTQYF. In nucleotides, the CDR3 is TGTGCCAGCAGTCCACCCGGGACCGGGGGAGATACGCAGTATTTT.